The 27 T cell receptor beta chains below were found in one sample sequenced in a study of blood T cell repertoires in COVID-19. Libraries were prepared by immunoSEQ multiplex PCR; TCRdb keeps only in-frame clonotypes and omits some of them. The sample carries approximately 320,000 clones, over 80% recorded once. Sequencing was done on a sample of PBMCs or T cells enriched from blood (not recorded which). These receptors all stem from a woman under 30 who had recovered from COVID-19.

V usage is TRBV13 and J usage is TRBJ1-2, with a tentative D call TRBD1 (6 bases). The length of the CDR3 is 14 residues. Germline V lookup: CDR1 PRHDT, CDR2 FYEKMQ (reference sequence). The ends were cut back, 2 bases at V and 3 bases at J, with 10 bases in the middle. The CDR3 is CASSLNREYYGYTF. Written as DNA, the CDR3 is TGTGCCAGCAGCTTAAACAGGGAATACTATGGCTACACCTTC.

The rearrangement links TRBV23-1 to TRBJ2-7, with TRBD1 identical over 7 bases. TRBV23-1 is labeled an ORF, and its function is uncertain. The CDR3 has 14 residues. V trimming: 7 bases; J trimming: 2 bases; junction bases outside the gene matches: 8. The CDR3 nucleotides read TGCGCCAGCACCACGAGACAGGGAACCTACGAGCAGTACTTC. It yields the protein CASTTRQGTYEQYF.

DNA of the CDR3: TGTGCCAGCTCTAGGGGAACTAATGAAAAACTGTTTTTT. It yields the protein CASSRGTNEKLFF. This sequence joins TRBV28 and TRBJ1-4, with a weak D call TRBD1 (5 bases). The germline V gene has CDR1 MDHEN and CDR2 SYDVKM. V lost 8 bases and J 1 base, leaving 8 bases between the germline ends. The CDR3 is made up of 13 amino acids.

J is TRBJ2-7 and V is TRBV28; 9 nucleotides match TRBD2. J was trimmed by 1 base and V by 2 bases; bases with no gene match: 3. The CDR3 spans 15 residues. Germline lookup yields CDR1 MDHEN and CDR2 SYDVKM. The CDR3 bases are TGTGCCAGCAGTTTAGCGGGGGGGAGTTCCTACGAGCAGTACTTC. Amino acids: CASSLAGGSSYEQYF.

The gene calls are TRBV7-6 and TRBJ2-3, with TRBD2 identical over 8 bases. The V and J ends lost 2 bases and 2 bases, in that order; junction bases with no gene match: 6. Germline V gene data show CDR1 as SGHVS and CDR2 as FNYEAQ. This CDR3 has 16 amino acids. The CDR3 DNA follows: TGTGCCAGCAGCTTAAACCGCGGGGGGTTCACAGATACGCAGTATTTT. This sequence encodes CASSLNRGGFTDTQYF.

The chain has TRBV7-9 and TRBJ2-3; D is possibly TRBD1 (6 bases). The CDR3 is 16 amino acids. V lost 3 bases to trimming and J lost 3 bases, with 16 bases between them. Looked up from germline, CDR1 is SEHNR and CDR2 is FQNEAQ (reference sequence). The CDR3 coding sequence is TGTGCCAGCAGCTTCAGGGGCCCACCTCCTACAGATACGCAGTATTTT. It translates to CASSFRGPPPTDTQYF.

The chain couples TRBV7-3 to TRBJ2-2, with 9 nucleotides matching TRBD2. J was trimmed by 0 bases and V by 4 bases; bases with no gene match: 3. This CDR3 contains 16 residues. The germline CDR1 and CDR2 sequences are SGHTA and FQGTGA. DNA for the CDR3: TGTGCCAGCAGCTCGAGCGGGGGGCCGAACACCGGGGAGCTGTTTTTT. Amino acid sequence: CASSSSGGPNTGELFF.

In the case of this clone: The same CDR3 is also encoded by other DNA sequences in this sample. The V call is TRBV7-3, the J call TRBJ2-3; D is possibly TRBD2 (5 bases). Germline CDR1 reads SGHTA; CDR2 reads FQGTGA. This CDR3 has 14 residues. Trimming removed 5 bases from V and 6 bases from J, with 15 bases in between. CDR3 nucleotide sequence: TGTGCCAGCAGCCTCGGGCTAGCCGGGGATACGCAGTATTTT. Its translation: CASSLGLAGDTQYF.

The chain carries TRBV27 and TRBJ1-1; D possibly corresponds to TRBD1 (6 bases). There are 15 residues in the CDR3. V dropped 5 bases and J dropped 10 bases, with 23 bases sitting between them. Germline V gene lookup returns CDR1 MNHEY and CDR2 SMNVEV (reference sequence). The CDR3: CASSPRTGSGGRAFF. Here the CDR3 DNA reads TGTGCCAGCAGTCCGCGAACAGGGTCGGGGGGTCGAGCTTTCTTT.

This chain uses TRBV7-9 with TRBJ2-5; possibly TRBD1 for D (5 bases). The CDR3 runs to 15 residues. Germline V lookup: CDR1 SEHNR, CDR2 FQNEAQ (reference sequence). V gave up 5 bases and J gave up 7 bases, with 20 bases separating them. CDR3 DNA sequence: TGTGCCAGCAGCGAAATGCAGGGTTGGATATGGACCCAGTACTTC. This translates into CASSEMQGWIWTQYF.

The chain combines TRBV28 with TRBJ1-1; D unresolved. The CDR3 is 14 amino acids. Between the trimmed V and J ends, which lost 2 bases and 4 bases, there was a span of 11 bases. CDR1 and CDR2 (germline): MDHEN, SYDVKM. The CDR3 protein is CASSLPGFGTEAFF. Written as DNA, the CDR3 is TGTGCCAGCAGTTTACCGGGATTTGGCACTGAAGCTTTCTTT.

In nucleotides, the CDR3 is TGTGCTAGTGGTCAACAACAGGGGTTGGACAATGAGCAGTTCTTC. Encoded protein: CASGQQQGLDNEQFF. V is TRBV12-5 and J is TRBJ2-1; 7 positions match TRBD1. Germline V lookup: CDR1 LGHNT, CDR2 FRNRAP. V shed 5 bases and J 5 bases; nucleotides not matched to a gene: 9. There are 15 residues in the CDR3. The entire variable domain, with the rest obtained from reference TRBV12-5 and TRBJ2-1, is as follows: DARVTQTPRHKVTEMGQEVTMRCQPILGHNTVFWYRQTMMQGLELLAYFRNRAPLDDSGMPKDRFSAEMPDATLATLKIQPSEPRDSAVYFCASGQQQGLDNEQFFGPGTRLTVL.

This clone was observed a few times. CDR3 amino acids: CASGPLMTGPQFNSGNTIYF. CDR3 DNA sequence: TGTGCCAGCGGGCCCCTCATGACAGGACCTCAATTTAACTCTGGAAACACCATATATTTT. This chain links TRBV27 with TRBJ1-3, with D possibly TRBD1 on 6 matching bases. The germline gives CDR1 MNHEY, CDR2 SMNVEV (reference sequence). V was shortened by 8 bases and J by 0 bases, with 29 bases between the two germline ends. The CDR3 extends over 20 amino acids.

This chain connects TRBV27 to TRBJ1-1; no definite D call. V was pared by 0 bases and J by 0 bases, with 8 bases between. The CDR3 runs to 15 residues. Germline V gene lookup returns CDR1 MNHEY and CDR2 SMNVEV (reference sequence). The CDR3 loop is CASSLSGNLNTEAFF. The CDR3 DNA sequence: TGTGCCAGCAGTTTATCGGGCAACCTGAACACTGAAGCTTTCTTT.

CDR3 nucleotide sequence: TGTGCCAGCTCTCTGGGCGGGACCGTGAACACCGGGGAGCTGTTTTTT. This gives the protein CASSLGGTVNTGELFF. The chain employs TRBV18 and TRBJ2-2; D may be TRBD2 (6 bases). Per germline, CDR1 KGHSH and CDR2 LQKENI. V dropped 6 bases and J dropped 1 base, with 15 bases sitting between them. The CDR3 contains 16 residues.

The rearrangement uses TRBV7-2 and TRBJ1-4, with 7 bases aligning to TRBD1. The CDR3 contains 13 residues. Per germline, CDR1 SGHTA and CDR2 FQGNSA. V lost 3 bases to trimming and J lost 11 bases; unmatched junction nucleotides: 6. The CDR3 loop is CASSFAQGVKLFF. The CDR3 DNA sequence: TGTGCCAGCAGCTTCGCCCAGGGGGTGAAACTGTTTTTT.

The V call is TRBV13, the J call TRBJ2-5; the match to TRBD2 covers 12 bases. The CDR3 spans 15 residues. J gave up 5 bases and V 4 bases, and 5 bases lay outside the gene matches. Per germline, CDR1 PRHDT and CDR2 FYEKMQ (reference sequence). DNA of the CDR3: TGTGCCAGCAGCTCTAGCGGGGGGGCTCACGAGACCCAGTACTTC. This translates into CASSSSGGAHETQYF.

This chain connects TRBV11-2 to TRBJ1-3; 7 bases map to TRBD1. V lost 4 bases and J lost 2; bases outside the gene matches: 5. The germline V gene encodes CDR1 SGHAT and CDR2 FQNNGV. The CDR3 is made up of 15 amino acids. The CDR3 region is CASSYDRVPGNTIYF. The CDR3 DNA reads TGTGCCAGCAGCTACGACAGGGTCCCTGGAAACACCATATATTTT.

The V and J genes are TRBV27 and TRBJ2-3; no clear D. This CDR3 comprises 15 residues. Germline V gene data show CDR1 as MNHEY and CDR2 as SMNVEV (reference sequence). With 1 base removed from V and 2 bases from J, the gap between germline ends came to 10 bases. The chain's CDR3 is CASSLYGGDTDTQYF. The CDR3 nucleotides read TGTGCCAGCAGTTTATACGGCGGTGACACAGATACGCAGTATTTT.

The chain carries TRBV5-1 and TRBJ2-5, with D perhaps TRBD1 (5 bases). The length of the CDR3 is 13 residues. Looked up from germline, CDR1 is SGHRS and CDR2 is YFSETQ. V was pared by 4 bases and J by 2 bases, with 9 bases between. The CDR3 bases are TGCGCCAGCAGCGTGACAGTGCAAGAGACCCAGTACTTC. Its protein is CASSVTVQETQYF.

The CDR3 reads CASSLAREDYEQYF. The CDR3 nucleotides read TGCGCCAGCAGCTTGGCCAGGGAGGACTACGAGCAGTACTTC. The chain couples TRBV5-1 to TRBJ2-7; tentatively, D is TRBD2 (6 bases). This CDR3 spans 14 amino acids. The germline V gene encodes CDR1 SGHRS and CDR2 YFSETQ. V dropped 0 bases and J dropped 3 bases, with 10 bases sitting between them.

The V call is TRBV2, the J call TRBJ1-4, with D perhaps TRBD1 (6 bases). The CDR3 covers 17 residues. CDR1 and CDR2 (germline): SNHLY, FYNNEI. V was shortened by 2 bases and J by 0 bases, with 13 bases between the two germline ends. The CDR3 region is CASSERDTWATNEKLFF. The CDR3 nucleotides read TGTGCCAGCAGTGAAAGGGACACGTGGGCAACTAATGAAAAACTGTTTTTT.

This chain joins TRBV13 and TRBJ1-5, with D uncertain. Germline V gene sequence: CDR1 PRHDT, CDR2 FYEKMQ (reference sequence). With 5 bases removed from V and 6 bases from J, the gap between germline ends came to 14 bases. The CDR3 runs to 14 residues. CDR3 sequence: CASSPNKAGQPQHF. The CDR3 bases are TGTGCCAGCAGCCCAAATAAGGCGGGTCAGCCCCAGCATTTT.

This clone has just one count. This chain connects TRBV30 to TRBJ1-6; maybe TRBD1 (5 bases). CDR1 and CDR2 from the germline V gene are GTSNPN and SVGIG (reference sequence). Trimming took 0 bases from V and 6 from J, leaving 9 bases between them. The CDR3 is made up of 14 amino acids. The CDR3 sequence is CAWSVGGGNSPLHF. DNA for the CDR3: TGTGCCTGGAGTGTGGGGGGAGGTAATTCACCCCTCCACTTT.

This rearrangement joins TRBV28 to TRBJ1-2, with 8 nucleotides matching TRBD1. The CDR3 spans 14 residues. V shed 5 bases, J shed 2 bases, and the junction held 4 bases outside the gene matches. CDR1 and CDR2 from the germline V gene are MDHEN and SYDVKM. CDR3 protein: CASSKDRANYGYTF. In DNA form, the CDR3 reads TGTGCCAGCAGTAAGGACAGGGCAAACTATGGCTACACCTTC.

The chain has TRBV11-2 and TRBJ2-1; TRBD2 aligns across 11 bases. This CDR3 is built from 17 residues. Germline CDR1 and CDR2: SGHAT and FQNNGV. Unmatched junction bases numbered 5, after V lost 0 bases and J lost 4 bases. CDR3 in DNA: TGTGCCAGCAGCTTAGAATTGGGGACTAGCGGTTACAATGAGCAGTTCTTC. Protein product: CASSLELGTSGYNEQFF.

Only one count was recorded for this clone. The V call is TRBV11-3, the J call TRBJ2-1; 16 bases align to TRBD2. The germline CDR1 and CDR2 sequences are SGHNT and YENEEA. J gave up 7 bases and V 5 bases, and 8 bases lay outside the gene matches. There are 17 residues in the CDR3. CDR3 amino acids: CASSLSSGLAGGNEQFF. CDR3 sequence (DNA): TGTGCCAGCAGCCTCAGTTCGGGACTAGCGGGAGGGAATGAGCAGTTCTTC. The variable domain in full, completed from reference TRBV11-3 and TRBJ2-1, reads EAGVVQSPRYKIIEKKQPVAFWCNPISGHNTLYWYLQNLGQGPELLIRYENEEAVDDSQLPKDRFSAERLKGVDSTLKIQPAELGDSAVYLCASSLSSGLAGGNEQFFGPGTRLTVL.